This T cell receptor (beta chain) was profiled in a study of cytomegalovirus exposure and HLA in healthy donors. Study-wide results and caveats: Cytomegalovirus association was assigned to approximately 180 TCR beta chains. TCR beta V segments were, for the most part, productive about 90% or about 30% of the time in an earlier analysis. Immune exposure was documented only through CMV serostatus.

This clone has a single count. The antigen remains undetermined. The CDR3 runs 14 residues. Between the trimmed V and J ends, which lost 6 bases and 1 base, there was a span of 12 bases. From germline, CDR1 is MDHEN and CDR2 SYDVKM. 13 Jbeta primers and 60 Vbeta primers were used for the PCR. In the authors' methods: Later, an analysis found around 80 million unique TCR beta chains, and 9.5 million to 12 million of these were shared. Generated by immunoSEQ multiplex PCR, the TCRdb table keeps only in-frame clones and is missing some. V, J and clone size are taken as reported in that table, and D and trimming were inferred from the DNA itself. The repertoire holds over 150,000 clones, with about 85% as singletons.

The source material was PBMCs. This chain joins TRBV28 and TRBJ2-5; tentatively, D is TRBD1 (6 bases). The origin of this receptor is a boy younger than 10 in good health and CMV-seronegative. CDR3 sequence: CASRPHRAQETQYF. CDR3 bases: TGTGCCAGCAGGCCCCACAGGGCCCAAGAGACCCAGTACTTC. Full variable domain (missing parts from reference TRBV28 and TRBJ2-5): DVKVTQSSRYLVKRTGEKVFLECVQDMDHENMFWYRQDPGLGLRLIYFSYDVKMKEKGDIPEGYSVSREKKERFSLILESASTNQTSMYLCASRPHRAQETQYFGPGTRLLVL.